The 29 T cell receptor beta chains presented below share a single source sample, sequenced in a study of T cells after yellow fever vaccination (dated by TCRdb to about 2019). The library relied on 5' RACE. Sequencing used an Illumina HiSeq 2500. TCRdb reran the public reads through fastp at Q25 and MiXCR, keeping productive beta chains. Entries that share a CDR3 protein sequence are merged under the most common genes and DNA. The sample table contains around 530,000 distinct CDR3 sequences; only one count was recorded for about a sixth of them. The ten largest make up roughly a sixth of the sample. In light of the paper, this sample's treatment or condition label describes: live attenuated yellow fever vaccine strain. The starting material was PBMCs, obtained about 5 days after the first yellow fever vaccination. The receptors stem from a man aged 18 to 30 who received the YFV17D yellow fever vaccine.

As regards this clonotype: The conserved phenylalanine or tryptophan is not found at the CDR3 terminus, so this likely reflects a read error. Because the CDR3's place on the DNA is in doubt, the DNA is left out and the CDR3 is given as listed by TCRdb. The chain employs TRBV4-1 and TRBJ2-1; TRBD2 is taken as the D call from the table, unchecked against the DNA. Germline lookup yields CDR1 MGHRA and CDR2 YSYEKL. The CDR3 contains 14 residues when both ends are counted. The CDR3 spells CASSQDFPGLTLEL.

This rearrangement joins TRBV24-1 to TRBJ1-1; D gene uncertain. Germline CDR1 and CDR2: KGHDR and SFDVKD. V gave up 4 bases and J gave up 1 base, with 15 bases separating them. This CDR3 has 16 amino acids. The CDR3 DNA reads TGTGCCACCAGTGAAAGAACGATCGGCGGGAACACTGAAGCTTTCTTT. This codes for CATSERTIGGNTEAFF.

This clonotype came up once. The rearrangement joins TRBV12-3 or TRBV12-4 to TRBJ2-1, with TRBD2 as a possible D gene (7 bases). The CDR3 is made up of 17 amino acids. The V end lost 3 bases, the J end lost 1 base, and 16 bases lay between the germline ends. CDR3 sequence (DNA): TGTGCCAGCAGTTTGGGGGGGGCTGGTAGGTCCTACAATGAGCAGTTCTTC. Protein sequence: CASSLGGAGRSYNEQFF.

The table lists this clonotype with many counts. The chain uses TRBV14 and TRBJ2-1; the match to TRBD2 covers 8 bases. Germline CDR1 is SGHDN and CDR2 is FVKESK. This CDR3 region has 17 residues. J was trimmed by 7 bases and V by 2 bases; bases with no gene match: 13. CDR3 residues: CASSQLQLAGWGNEQFF. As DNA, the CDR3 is TGTGCCAGCAGCCAACTTCAGCTAGCGGGTTGGGGGAATGAGCAGTTCTTC.

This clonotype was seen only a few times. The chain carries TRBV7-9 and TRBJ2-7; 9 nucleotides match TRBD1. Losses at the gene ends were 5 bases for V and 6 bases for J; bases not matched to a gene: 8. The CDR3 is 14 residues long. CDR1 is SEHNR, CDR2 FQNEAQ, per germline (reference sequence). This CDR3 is CASSPPLTGGEQYV. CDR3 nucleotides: TGTGCCAGCAGCCCCCCGTTGACAGGGGGCGAGCAGTACGTC.

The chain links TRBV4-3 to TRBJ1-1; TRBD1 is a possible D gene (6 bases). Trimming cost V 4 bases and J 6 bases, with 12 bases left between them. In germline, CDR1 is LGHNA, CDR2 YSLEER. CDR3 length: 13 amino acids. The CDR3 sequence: CASSRDIVAEAFF. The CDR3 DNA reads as TGCGCCAGCAGCCGGGACATAGTCGCTGAAGCTTTCTTT.

The CDR3, as DNA: TGTGCCAGCAGCGCCGGGACAGGGATCCACGAGCAGTACTTC. Protein product: CASSAGTGIHEQYF. This chain uses TRBV9 with TRBJ2-7; TRBD1 matches at 9 bases. Germline assignment: CDR1 SGDLS and CDR2 YYNGEE. The CDR3 length is 14 residues. Trimming cost V 3 bases and J 5 bases; bases outside gene matches: 6.

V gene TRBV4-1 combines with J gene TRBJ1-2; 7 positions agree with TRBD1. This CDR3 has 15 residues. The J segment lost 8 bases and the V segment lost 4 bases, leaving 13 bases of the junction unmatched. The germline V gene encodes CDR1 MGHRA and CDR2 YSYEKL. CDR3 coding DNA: TGCGCCAGCAGCCCGCGCCCAGGGGGAGAAAACGGCTACACCTTC. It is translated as CASSPRPGGENGYTF.

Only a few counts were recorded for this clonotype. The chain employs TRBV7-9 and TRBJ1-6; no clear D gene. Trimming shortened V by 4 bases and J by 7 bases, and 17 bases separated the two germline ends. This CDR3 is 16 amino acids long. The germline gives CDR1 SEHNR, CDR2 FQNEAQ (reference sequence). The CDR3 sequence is CASSCCQPNPNSPLHF. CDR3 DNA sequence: TGTGCCAGCAGCTGTTGTCAGCCCAATCCGAATTCACCCCTCCACTTT.

The CDR3 region has the DNA TGTGCCAGCAGCGAGGGCGGGGGGCGGCAAGAGACCCAGTACTTC. It encodes CASSEGGGRQETQYF. The rearrangement uses TRBV9 and TRBJ2-5; 8 nucleotides line up with TRBD2. Germline V gene lookup returns CDR1 SGDLS and CDR2 YYNGEE. V lost 3 bases, J lost 2 bases, and 6 bases stayed unmatched. This CDR3 is 15 amino acids long.

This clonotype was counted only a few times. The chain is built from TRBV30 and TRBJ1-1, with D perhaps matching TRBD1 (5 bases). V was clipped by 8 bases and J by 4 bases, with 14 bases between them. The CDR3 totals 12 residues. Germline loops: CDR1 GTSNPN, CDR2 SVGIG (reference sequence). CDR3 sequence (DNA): TGTGCCGGAAAAAGGGGATTCACTGAAGCTTTCTTT. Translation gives CAGKRGFTEAFF.

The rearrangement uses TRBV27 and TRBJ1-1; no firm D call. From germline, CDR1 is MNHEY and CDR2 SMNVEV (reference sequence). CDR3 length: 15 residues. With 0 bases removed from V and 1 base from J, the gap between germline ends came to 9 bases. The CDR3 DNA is TGTGCCAGCAGTTTATCTGGGGTACGGAACACTGAAGCTTTCTTT. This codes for CASSLSGVRNTEAFF.

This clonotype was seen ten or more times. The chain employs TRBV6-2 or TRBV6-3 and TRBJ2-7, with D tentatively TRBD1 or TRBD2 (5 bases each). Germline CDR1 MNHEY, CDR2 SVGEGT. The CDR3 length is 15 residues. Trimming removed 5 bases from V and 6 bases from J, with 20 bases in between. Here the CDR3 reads CASSDIQGSGSEQYV. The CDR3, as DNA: TGTGCCAGCAGTGACATCCAGGGTTCTGGGAGCGAGCAGTACGTC.

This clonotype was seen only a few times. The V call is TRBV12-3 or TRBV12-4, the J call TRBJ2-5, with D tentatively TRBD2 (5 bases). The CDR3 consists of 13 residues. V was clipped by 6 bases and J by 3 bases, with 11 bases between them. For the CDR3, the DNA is TGTGCCAGCAGCGGACTGACCGAAGAGACCCAGTACTTC. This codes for CASSGLTEETQYF.

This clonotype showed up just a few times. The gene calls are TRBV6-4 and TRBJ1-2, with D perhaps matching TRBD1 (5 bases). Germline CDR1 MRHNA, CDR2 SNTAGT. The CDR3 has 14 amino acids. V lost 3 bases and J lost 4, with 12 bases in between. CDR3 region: CASSDPGLGYGYTF. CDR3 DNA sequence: TGTGCCAGCAGTGATCCAGGGCTAGGCTATGGCTACACCTTC.

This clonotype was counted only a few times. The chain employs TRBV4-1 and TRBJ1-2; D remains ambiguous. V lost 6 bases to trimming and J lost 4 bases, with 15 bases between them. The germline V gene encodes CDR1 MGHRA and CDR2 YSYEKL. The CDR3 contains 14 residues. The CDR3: CASRAESSGYGYTF. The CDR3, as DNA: TGCGCCAGCAGGGCTGAGAGCTCCGGCTATGGCTACACCTTC.

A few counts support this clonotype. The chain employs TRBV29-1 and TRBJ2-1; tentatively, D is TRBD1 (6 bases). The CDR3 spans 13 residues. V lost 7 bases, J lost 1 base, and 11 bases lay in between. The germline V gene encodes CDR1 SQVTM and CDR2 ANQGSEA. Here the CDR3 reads CSARTESYNEQFF. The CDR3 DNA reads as TGCAGCGCTAGGACAGAATCCTACAATGAGCAGTTCTTC.

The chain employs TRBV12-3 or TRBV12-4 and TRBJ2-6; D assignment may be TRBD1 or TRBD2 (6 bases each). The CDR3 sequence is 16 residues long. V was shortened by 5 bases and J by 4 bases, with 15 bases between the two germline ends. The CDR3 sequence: CASSPGWGAGANVLTF. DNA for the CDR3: TGTGCCAGCAGTCCAGGGTGGGGGGCCGGGGCCAACGTCCTGACTTTC.

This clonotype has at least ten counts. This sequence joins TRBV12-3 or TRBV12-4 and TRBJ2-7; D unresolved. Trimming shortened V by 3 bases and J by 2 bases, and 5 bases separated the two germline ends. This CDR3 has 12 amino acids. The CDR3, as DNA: TGTGCCAGCAGTTTCTCCACCTACGAGCAGTACTTC. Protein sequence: CASSFSTYEQYF.

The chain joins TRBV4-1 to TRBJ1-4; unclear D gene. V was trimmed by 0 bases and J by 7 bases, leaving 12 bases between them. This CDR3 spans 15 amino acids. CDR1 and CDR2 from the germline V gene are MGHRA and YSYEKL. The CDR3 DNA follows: TGCGCCAGCAGCCAAGACGGCACGGGTTTTGAAAAACTGTTTTTT. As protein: CASSQDGTGFEKLFF.

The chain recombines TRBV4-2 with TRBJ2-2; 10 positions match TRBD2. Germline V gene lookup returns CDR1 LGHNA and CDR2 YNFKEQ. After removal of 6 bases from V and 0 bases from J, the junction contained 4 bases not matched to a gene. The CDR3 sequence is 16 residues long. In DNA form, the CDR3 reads TGTGCCAGCAGTCAACTAGCGGGAACGAACACCGGGGAGCTGTTTTTT. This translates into CASSQLAGTNTGELFF.

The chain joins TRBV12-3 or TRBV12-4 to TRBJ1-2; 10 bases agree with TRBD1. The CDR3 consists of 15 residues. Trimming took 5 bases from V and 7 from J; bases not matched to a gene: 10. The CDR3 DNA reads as TGTGCCAGCAGTGGGGGGACAGGGGCAATTGGTGGCTACACCTTC. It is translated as CASSGGTGAIGGYTF.

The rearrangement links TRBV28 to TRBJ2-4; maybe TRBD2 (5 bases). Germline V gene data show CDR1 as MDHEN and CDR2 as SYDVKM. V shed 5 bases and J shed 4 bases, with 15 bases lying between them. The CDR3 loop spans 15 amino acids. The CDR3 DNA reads TGTGCCAGCAGTCCGTCTCTCCGAGGGAAAAACATTCAGTACTTC. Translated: CASSPSLRGKNIQYF.

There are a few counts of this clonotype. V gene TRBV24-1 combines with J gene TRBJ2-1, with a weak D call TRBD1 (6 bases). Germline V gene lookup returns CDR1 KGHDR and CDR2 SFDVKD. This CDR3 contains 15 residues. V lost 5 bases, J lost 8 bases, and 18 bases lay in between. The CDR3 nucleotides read TGTGCCACCAGTGGCGGCTATCCAGGGGTGGATGAGCAGTTCTTC. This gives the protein CATSGGYPGVDEQFF.

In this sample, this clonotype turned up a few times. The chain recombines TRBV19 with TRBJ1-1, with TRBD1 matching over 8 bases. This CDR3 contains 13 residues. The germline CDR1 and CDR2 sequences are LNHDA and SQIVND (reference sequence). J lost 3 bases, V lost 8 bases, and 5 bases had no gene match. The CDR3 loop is CASSDRAYTEAFF. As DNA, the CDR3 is TGTGCCAGTTCGGACAGGGCTTACACTGAAGCTTTCTTT.

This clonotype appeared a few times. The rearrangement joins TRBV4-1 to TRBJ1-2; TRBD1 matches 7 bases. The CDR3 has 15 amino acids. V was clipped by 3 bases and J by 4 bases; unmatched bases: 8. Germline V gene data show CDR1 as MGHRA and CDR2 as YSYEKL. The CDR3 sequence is CASSQAGTEFYGYTF. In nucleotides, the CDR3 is TGCGCCAGCAGCCAGGCCGGGACAGAATTCTATGGCTACACCTTC.

CDR3 nucleotide sequence: TGTGCCAGCAGTTTAGGGGGGGGGACCCATGAGCAGTTCTTC. Protein sequence: CASSLGGGTHEQFF. The J gene is TRBJ2-1, the V gene TRBV28, with 7 bases matching TRBD2. From germline, CDR1 is MDHEN and CDR2 SYDVKM. V shed 2 bases and J 8 bases; nucleotides not matched to a gene: 6. The CDR3 loop spans 14 amino acids.

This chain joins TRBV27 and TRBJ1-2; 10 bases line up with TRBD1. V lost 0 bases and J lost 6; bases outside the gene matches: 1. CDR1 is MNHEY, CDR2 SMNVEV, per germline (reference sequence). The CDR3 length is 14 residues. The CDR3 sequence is CASSLSGTGDGYTF. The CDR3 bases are TGTGCCAGCAGTTTATCGGGGACAGGGGATGGCTACACCTTC.

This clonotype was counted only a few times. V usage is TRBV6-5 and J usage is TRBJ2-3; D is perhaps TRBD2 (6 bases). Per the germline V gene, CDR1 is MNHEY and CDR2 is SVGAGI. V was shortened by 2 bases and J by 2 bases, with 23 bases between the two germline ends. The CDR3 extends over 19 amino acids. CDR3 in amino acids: CASSYALTRLNGATDTQYF. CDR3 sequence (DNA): TGTGCCAGCAGTTACGCGTTGACTAGACTCAATGGGGCCACAGATACGCAGTATTTT.